This T cell receptor beta chain originates from a study of T cell repertoires in cytomegalovirus infection. From the reads, TCRdb called clonotypes with MiXCR, one entry per CDR3 protein. The table records about 500,000 distinct CDR3 sequences, 30% to 40% of them present only once. This clonotype has ten or more counts. Its antigen is not identified. Trimming took off 1 base at V and 2 bases at J, with 17 bases between the two ends. The germline V gene has CDR1 SGHKS and CDR2 YYEKEE (reference sequence). CDR3 length: 17 amino acids. Findings and caveats of the study: Within the response measured ex vivo, HLA-C-restricted CMV-specific TCR beta clonotypes were dominant.

The V call is TRBV5-5, the J call TRBJ2-3; weak D call: TRBD1 (6 bases). This clonotype originated in a human donor in good health (CMV status not recorded). Some clones in this sample may be carry-over from other donors' samples. The sample here was cultured PBMCs, taken from culture after CMV antigen stimulation. The chain's CDR3 is CASSLRQAQRNTDTQYF. CDR3 in DNA: TGTGCCAGCAGCTTGAGACAGGCCCAACGGAACACAGATACGCAGTATTTT.